These T cell receptor beta chains were read from a single sample in a study of T-cell memory formation after mild COVID-19. Using its own MiXCR run on the 5' RACE reads, TCRdb lists one record per CDR3 protein. The data contain 400,000 or so distinct CDR3 sequences, under 25% of them singletons. Source material: PBMCs or a T cell subset sorted from them (not recorded which). Source of these receptors: an adult woman who had mild COVID-19 (a few samples of this study predate the infection). Cell type and time point are not known. Both conserved end residues are part of each CDR3. The order of the fields is J gene, clone size, V gene, CDR3 protein. Clone size is stated in some rows and not others, as once, few, many or a class when expanded.

>TRBJ1-4|few|TRBV9
CASSRTGLVEKLFF
>TRBJ2-7|.|TRBV10-3
CAISETSVYEQYF
>TRBJ2-5|few|TRBV4-1
CASSRVSGAAETQYF
>TRBJ2-1|few|TRBV12-3/TRBV12-4
CASSHGGWGSSSYNEQFF
>TRBJ2-1|few|TRBV12-3/TRBV12-4
CASSPLAGQIRSSYNEQFF
>TRBJ2-1|.|TRBV11-3
CASSPPEGDYNEQFF
>TRBJ2-5|.|TRBV25-1
CASSEFGLPGREETQYF
>TRBJ2-3|many|TRBV12-3/TRBV12-4
CASSGASTDTQYF
>TRBJ1-1|.|TRBV7-2
CASSLWTGQNTEAFF
>TRBJ1-5|.|TRBV6-1
CASSGNRYSNQPQHF
>TRBJ1-1|few|TRBV20-1
CSALDKNTEAFF
>TRBJ1-2|.|TRBV9
CASSVGDSLWDGYTF
>TRBJ2-3|few|TRBV5-1
CASSLGRRRTDTQYF
>TRBJ2-3|.|TRBV19
CASRRTGADTQYF
>TRBJ2-2|.|TRBV7-2
CASTSSAALGTGELFF
>TRBJ2-1|few|TRBV5-4
CASSRLSGGGHNEQFF
>TRBJ2-2|few|TRBV6-5
CASRRDRSNTGELFF
>TRBJ2-1|few|TRBV12-5
CASGSGLGYEQFF
>TRBJ1-4|.|TRBV29-1
CSGQGGANEKLFF
>TRBJ2-3|few|TRBV12-3/TRBV12-4
CASTAGLVRPARDTQYF
>TRBJ1-5|.|TRBV10-3
CAISEQGTGNQPQHF
>TRBJ2-1|.|TRBV5-1
CASSLLLAGVNVNEQFF
>TRBJ2-1|.|TRBV4-2
CASSQDEGGPNEQFF
>TRBJ2-3|.|TRBV12-3/TRBV12-4
CASSNPGDRVSDTQYF
>TRBJ1-6|.|TRBV7-6
CASSQTVNSYNSPLHF
>TRBJ2-7|.|TRBV4-1
CASSQLLRGGRNEQYF
>TRBJ1-3|once|TRBV4-1
CASSQGRVSGSGNTIYF
>TRBJ2-5|many|TRBV7-2
CASSLARTSGSETQYF
>TRBJ1-5|.|TRBV2
CASSEARRVSQPQHF
>TRBJ2-2|few|TRBV5-1
CASSQTSGGPNTGELFF
>TRBJ2-7|many|TRBV20-1
CSASTSGGFSYEQYF
>TRBJ2-6|.|TRBV9
CASSVPGLAGSGANVLTF
>TRBJ2-7|.|TRBV20-1
CSARGTAPLEQYF
>TRBJ1-3|.|TRBV6-5
CASSQGLSGNTIYF
>TRBJ1-1|.|TRBV24-1
CATSDGGEGEAFF
>TRBJ2-1|few|TRBV7-2
CASSFVAGGGEQFF
>TRBJ2-5|once|TRBV15
CATSRDGTELQETQYF
>TRBJ2-2|.|TRBV7-6
CASSRGQGNGELFF
>TRBJ1-4|.|TRBV5-1
CASSLATGEKLFF
>TRBJ2-3|.|TRBV14
CASSQGRIRTDTQYF